The clone carrying this T cell receptor (beta chain) came up a few times. Antigen specificity is unknown. Documented time point: healthy volunteer bleed at 6 weeks. Unfractionated whole blood served as the source for total RNA extraction. V gave up 3 bases and J gave up 5 bases, with 10 bases separating them. This CDR3 contains 13 residues. From germline, CDR1 is KGHDR and CDR2 SFDVKD. The data originate from a study of human T cells and chemical hapten exposure. Study-level points and caveats: TCRs exceeding 1 in 1000 frequency stayed unchanged with DPC sensitization.

Individual cDNA molecules each carried unique molecular identifiers attached by the library. Study processing details: Sample TCR counts, which ranged from about 20,000 to 700,000, had a median of 95,638. TCRdb recomputed calls from the RACE reads with MiXCR, one row per CDR3 protein. TCRdb's processing, not the study's, gives the V and J calls here. Of about 77,000 distinct CDR3 sequences listed, approximately 8.6% are singletons. The sequenced material came from whole blood. This clonotype originated in a female donor in good health. Some clones in this sample may be carry-over from other donors' samples. The V gene is TRBV24-1, the J gene TRBJ2-7; D is unresolved. The DNA for the CDR3 is TGTGCCACCAGTGATCCGACCAGAAACGAGCAGTACTTC. Its translation is CATSDPTRNEQYF.